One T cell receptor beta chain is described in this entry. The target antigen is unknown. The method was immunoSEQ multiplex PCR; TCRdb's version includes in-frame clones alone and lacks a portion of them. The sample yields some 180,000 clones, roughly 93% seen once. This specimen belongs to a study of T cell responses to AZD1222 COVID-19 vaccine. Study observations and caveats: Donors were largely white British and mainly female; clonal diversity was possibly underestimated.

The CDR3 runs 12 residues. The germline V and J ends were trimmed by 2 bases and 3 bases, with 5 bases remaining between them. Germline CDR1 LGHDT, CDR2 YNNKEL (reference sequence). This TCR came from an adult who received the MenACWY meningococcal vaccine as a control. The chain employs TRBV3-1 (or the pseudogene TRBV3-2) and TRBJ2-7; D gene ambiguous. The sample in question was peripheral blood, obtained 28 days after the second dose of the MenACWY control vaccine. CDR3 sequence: CASSQRFYEQYF. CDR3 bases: TGTGCCAGCAGCCAAAGGTTCTACGAGCAGTACTTC.